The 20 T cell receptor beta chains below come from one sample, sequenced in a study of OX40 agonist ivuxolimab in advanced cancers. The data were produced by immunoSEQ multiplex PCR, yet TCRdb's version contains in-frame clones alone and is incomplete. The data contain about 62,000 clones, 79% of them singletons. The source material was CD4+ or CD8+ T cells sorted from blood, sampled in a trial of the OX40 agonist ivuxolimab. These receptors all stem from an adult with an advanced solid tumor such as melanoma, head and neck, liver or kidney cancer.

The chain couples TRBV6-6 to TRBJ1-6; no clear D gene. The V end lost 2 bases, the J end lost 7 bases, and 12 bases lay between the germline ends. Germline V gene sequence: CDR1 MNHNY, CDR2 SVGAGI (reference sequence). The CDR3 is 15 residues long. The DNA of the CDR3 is TGTGCCAGCAGTTACCTCGGAGAAGAAAATTCACCCCTCCACTTT. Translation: CASSYLGEENSPLHF.

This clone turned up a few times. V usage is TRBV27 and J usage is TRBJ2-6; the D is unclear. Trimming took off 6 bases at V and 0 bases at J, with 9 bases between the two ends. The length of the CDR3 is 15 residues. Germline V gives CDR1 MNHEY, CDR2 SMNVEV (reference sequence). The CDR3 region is CASRTPSSGANVLTF. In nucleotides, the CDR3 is TGTGCCAGCAGAACCCCTTCCTCTGGGGCCAACGTCCTGACTTTC.

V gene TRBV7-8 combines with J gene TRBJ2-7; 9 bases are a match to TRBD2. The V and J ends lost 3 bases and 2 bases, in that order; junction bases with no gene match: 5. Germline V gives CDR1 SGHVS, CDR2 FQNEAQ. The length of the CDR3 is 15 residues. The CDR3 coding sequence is TGTGCCAGCAGCTTCGGGCGGGGGGGCACCTACGAGCAGTACTTC. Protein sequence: CASSFGRGGTYEQYF.

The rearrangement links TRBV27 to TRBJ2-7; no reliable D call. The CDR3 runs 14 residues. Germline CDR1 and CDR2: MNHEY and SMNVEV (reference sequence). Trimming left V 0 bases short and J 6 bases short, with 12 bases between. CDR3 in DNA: TGTGCCAGCAGTTTATCGAACCCCCGAGGCGAGCAGTACTTC. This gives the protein CASSLSNPRGEQYF.

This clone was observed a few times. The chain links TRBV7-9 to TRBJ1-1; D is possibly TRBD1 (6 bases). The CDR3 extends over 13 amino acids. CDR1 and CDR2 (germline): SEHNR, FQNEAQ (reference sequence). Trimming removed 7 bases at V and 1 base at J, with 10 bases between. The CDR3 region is CASNRDTNTEAFF. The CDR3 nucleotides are TGTGCCAGCAACAGGGATACGAACACTGAAGCTTTCTTT.

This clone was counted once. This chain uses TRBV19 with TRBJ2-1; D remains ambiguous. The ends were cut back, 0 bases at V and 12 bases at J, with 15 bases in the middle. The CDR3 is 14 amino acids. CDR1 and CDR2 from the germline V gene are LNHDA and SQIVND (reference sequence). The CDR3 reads CASSIDTGLTGQFF. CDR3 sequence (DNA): TGTGCCAGTAGTATAGACACCGGGTTAACGGGGCAGTTCTTC.

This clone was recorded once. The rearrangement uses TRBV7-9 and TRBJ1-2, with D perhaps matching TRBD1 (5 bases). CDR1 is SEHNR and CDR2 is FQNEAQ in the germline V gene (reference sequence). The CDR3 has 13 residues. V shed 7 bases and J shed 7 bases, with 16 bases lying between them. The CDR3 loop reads CASTHQTESGYTF. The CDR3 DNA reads TGTGCCAGCACCCACCAGACAGAATCTGGCTACACCTTC.

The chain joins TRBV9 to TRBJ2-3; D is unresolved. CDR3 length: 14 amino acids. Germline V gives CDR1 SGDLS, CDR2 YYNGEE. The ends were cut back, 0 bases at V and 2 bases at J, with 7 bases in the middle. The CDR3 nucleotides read TGTGCCAGCAGCGTAGAAACCTACACAGATACGCAGTATTTT. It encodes CASSVETYTDTQYF.

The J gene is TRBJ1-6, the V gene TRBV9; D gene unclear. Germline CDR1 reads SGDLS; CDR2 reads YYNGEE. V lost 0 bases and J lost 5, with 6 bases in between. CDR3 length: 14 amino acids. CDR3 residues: CASSVDTHNSPLHF. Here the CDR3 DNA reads TGTGCCAGCAGCGTAGACACTCATAATTCACCCCTCCACTTT. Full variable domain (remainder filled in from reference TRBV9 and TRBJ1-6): DSGVTQTPKHLITATGQRVTLRCSPRSGDLSVYWYQQSLDQGLQFLIQYYNGEERAKGNILERFSAQQFPDLHSELNLSSLELGDSALYFCASSVDTHNSPLHFGNGTRLTVT.

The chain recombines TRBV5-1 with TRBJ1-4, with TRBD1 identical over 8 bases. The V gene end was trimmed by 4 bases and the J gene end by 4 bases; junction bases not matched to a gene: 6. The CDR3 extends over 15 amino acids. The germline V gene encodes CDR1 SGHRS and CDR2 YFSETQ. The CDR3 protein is CASSEQGVINEKLFF. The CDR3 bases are TGCGCCAGCAGCGAACAGGGGGTGATTAATGAAAAACTGTTTTTT.

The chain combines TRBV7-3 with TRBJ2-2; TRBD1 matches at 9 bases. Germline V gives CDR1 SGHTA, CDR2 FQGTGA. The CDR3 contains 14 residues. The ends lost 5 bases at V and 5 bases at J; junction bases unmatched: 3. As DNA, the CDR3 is TGTGCCAGCAGCCCGGGGACAGGGACCGGGGAGCTGTTTTTT. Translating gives CASSPGTGTGELFF.

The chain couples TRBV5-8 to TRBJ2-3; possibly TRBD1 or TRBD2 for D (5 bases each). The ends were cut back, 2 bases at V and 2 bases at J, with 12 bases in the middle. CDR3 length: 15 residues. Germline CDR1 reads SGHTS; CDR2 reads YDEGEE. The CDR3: CASSLGTTNTDTQYF. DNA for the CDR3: TGTGCCAGCAGCTTAGGGACCACAAACACAGATACGCAGTATTTT.

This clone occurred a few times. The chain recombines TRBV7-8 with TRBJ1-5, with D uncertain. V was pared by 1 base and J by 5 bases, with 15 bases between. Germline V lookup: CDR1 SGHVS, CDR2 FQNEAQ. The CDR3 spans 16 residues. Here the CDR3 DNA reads TGTGCCAGCAGCTTAGACTTGGGCGCCAAGGATCAGCCCCAGCATTTT. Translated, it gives CASSLDLGAKDQPQHF.

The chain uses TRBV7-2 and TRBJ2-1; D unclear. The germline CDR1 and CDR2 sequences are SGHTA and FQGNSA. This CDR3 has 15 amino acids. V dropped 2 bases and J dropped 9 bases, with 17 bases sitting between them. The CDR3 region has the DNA TGTGCCAGCAGCTTATTCCTGGCAGCCTCAGGTGAGCAGTTCTTC. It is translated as CASSLFLAASGEQFF.

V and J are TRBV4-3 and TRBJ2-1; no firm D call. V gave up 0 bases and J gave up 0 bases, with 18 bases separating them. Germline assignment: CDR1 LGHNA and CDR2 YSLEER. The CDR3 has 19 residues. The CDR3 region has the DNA TGCGCCAGCAGCCAAGAATCCGGCAGCCACCTTAGCTCCTACAATGAGCAGTTCTTC. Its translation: CASSQESGSHLSSYNEQFF.

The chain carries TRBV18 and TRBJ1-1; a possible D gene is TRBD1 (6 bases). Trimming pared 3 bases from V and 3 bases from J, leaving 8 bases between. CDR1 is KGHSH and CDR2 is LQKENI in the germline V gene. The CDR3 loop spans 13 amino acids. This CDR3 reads CASSPPGDTEAFF. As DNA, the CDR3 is TGTGCCAGCTCACCCCCAGGGGACACTGAAGCTTTCTTT.

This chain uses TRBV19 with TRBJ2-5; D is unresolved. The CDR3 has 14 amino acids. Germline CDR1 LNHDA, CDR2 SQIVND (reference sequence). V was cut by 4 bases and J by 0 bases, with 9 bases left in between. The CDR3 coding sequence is TGTGCCAGTAGTAAAAAGCCGTACCAAGAGACCCAGTACTTC. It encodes CASSKKPYQETQYF.

The CDR3 region is CASSVPGGRNTEAFF. CDR3 coding DNA: TGTGCCAGTAGTGTGCCGGGGGGGAGAAACACTGAAGCTTTCTTT. This chain connects TRBV19 to TRBJ1-1; possible D gene TRBD1, 5 bases. Germline CDR1 is LNHDA and CDR2 is SQIVND (reference sequence). The CDR3 sequence is 15 residues long. Trimming cost V 5 bases and J 2 bases, with 15 bases left between them.

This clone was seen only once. The CDR3, as DNA: TGTGCCAGCAGTTCCACCTACGAGCAGTACTTC. Amino acid sequence: CASSSTYEQYF. The V and J genes are TRBV27 and TRBJ2-7; D call uncertain. Germline-derived CDR1 and CDR2 are MNHEY and SMNVEV (reference sequence). This CDR3 comprises 11 residues. Trimming took off 4 bases at V and 2 bases at J, with 3 bases between the two ends.

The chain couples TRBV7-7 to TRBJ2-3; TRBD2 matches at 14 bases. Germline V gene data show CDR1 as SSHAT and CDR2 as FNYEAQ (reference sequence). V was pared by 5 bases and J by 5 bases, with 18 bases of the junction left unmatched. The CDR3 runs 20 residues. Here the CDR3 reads CASSPYHSGLAGDDRDTQYF. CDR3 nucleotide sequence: TGTGCCAGCAGCCCCTATCACTCGGGACTAGCGGGGGACGATAGAGATACGCAGTATTTT.